The entry below gives a single TCR beta chain sequence along with its context. Its recognized antigen is unknown. The input lacks base qualities; no much larger clone sits a single base away. This entry comes from a study of CD8 T cells in ankylosing spondylitis (dated by TCRdb to 2016 to 2017). In terms of the full investigation: To find TCR variants linked to disease, the study profiled T cell receptor beta repertoires in ankylosing spondylitis patients and healthy donors. Peripheral blood samples were taken, and synovial fluid was additionally collected from ankylosing spondylitis patients. In total, the full study cohort was made up of some 110 healthy donors and about two dozen ankylosing spondylitis patients. Overall results and qualifications from the work: The disease-linked clones were reported as significantly enriched in matched synovial fluid samples from ankylosing spondylitis patients. A TCR beta motif of roughly 8 highly homologous amino acid variants appeared characteristic of blood from ankylosing spondylitis patients. Some TCR beta motif variants had previously been reported in synovial fluid and blood of reactive arthritis patients, which suggested common disease-initiation mechanisms. In peripheral blood, the disease-linked clones were found at relatively low frequencies and had a CD8+ phenotype.

As encoded in the germline V gene, CDR1 is MNHNS while CDR2 is SASEGT. The CDR3 runs 15 residues from the cysteine to the phenylalanine. CDR3 DNA is the only sequence kept; it has 45 bases, read in frame from the first base. The junction shows trimming of 7 bases on V and 2 bases on J, plus 14 bases between the germline ends. Reads for this sample came from an Illumina HiSeq 2500. Quantitative 5'-RACE with molecular barcodes was used to prepare TCR beta libraries. The original pipeline was this. A new computational method based on a probabilistic model of VDJ rearrangement was used to identify disease-linked TCR variants. Starting from the raw public reads, TCRdb applied fastp trimming at Q25, assembled clones with MiXCR and retained in-frame beta chains. CDR3 protein sequences are deduplicated, and each keeps its most common genes and DNA. The V and J calls were determined by TCRdb, not by the authors. Counted in this sample were 300,000 to 400,000 distinct CDR3 sequences; about 15% of them appeared once. Approximately 1% of the sample goes to the ten largest clones.

This receptor was taken from a male donor with ankylosing spondylitis or in good health (not recorded which). The sample was blood, either unsorted or a sorted T cell fraction (not recorded which). The receptor chain draws on TRBV6-1 and TRBJ2-2; the D segment cannot be called with confidence. The DNA sequence is given as TGTGCCAGCACCCTGAACCAGCGAAACACCGGGGAGCTGTTTTTT. Its translation is CASTLNQRNTGELFF.